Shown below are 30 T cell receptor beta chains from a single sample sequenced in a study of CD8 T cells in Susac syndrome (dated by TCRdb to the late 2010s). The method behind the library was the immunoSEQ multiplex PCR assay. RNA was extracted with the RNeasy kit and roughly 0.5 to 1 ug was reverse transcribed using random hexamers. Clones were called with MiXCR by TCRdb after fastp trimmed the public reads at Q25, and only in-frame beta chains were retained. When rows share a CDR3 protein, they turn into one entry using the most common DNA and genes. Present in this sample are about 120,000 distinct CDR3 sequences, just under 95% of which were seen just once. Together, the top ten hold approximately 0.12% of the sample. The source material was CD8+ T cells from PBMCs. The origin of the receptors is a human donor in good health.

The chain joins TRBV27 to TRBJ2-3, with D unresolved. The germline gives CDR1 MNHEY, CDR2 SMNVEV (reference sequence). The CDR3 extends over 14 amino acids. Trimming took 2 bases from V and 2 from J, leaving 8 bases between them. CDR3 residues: CASSLTRDTDTQYF. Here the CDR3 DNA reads TGTGCCAGCAGTTTAACCAGAGACACAGATACGCAGTATTTT.

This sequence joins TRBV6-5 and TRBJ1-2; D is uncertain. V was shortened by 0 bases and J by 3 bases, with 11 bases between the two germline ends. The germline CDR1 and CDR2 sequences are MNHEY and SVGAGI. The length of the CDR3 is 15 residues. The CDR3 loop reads CASSYSPEIHYGYTF. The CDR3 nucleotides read TGTGCCAGCAGTTACTCGCCAGAGATACACTATGGCTACACCTTC.

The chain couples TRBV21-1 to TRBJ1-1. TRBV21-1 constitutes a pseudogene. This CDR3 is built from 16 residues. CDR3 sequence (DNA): TGTGCCAGCAGCCGAGAGGCGGGTGGAAGGAACACTGAAGCTTTCTTT. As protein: CASSREAGGRNTEAFF.

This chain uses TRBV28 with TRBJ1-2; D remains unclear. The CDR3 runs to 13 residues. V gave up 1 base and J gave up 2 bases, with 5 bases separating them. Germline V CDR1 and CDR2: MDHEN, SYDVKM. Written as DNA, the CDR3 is TGTGCCAGCAGTTTATCCCAGAACTATGGCTACACCTTC. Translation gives CASSLSQNYGYTF.

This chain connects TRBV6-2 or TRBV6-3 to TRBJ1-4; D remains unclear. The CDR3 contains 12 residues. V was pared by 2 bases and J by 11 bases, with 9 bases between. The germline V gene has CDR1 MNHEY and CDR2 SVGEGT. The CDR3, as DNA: TGTGCCAGCAGTTACGACACCGGTAAACTGTTTTTT. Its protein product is CASSYDTGKLFF.

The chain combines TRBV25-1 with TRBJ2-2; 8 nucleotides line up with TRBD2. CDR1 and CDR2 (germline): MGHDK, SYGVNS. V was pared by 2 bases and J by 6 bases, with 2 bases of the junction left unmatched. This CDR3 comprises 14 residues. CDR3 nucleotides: TGTGCCAGCAGTGAACCCGGGAGGGCCGGGGAGCTGTTTTTT. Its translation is CASSEPGRAGELFF.

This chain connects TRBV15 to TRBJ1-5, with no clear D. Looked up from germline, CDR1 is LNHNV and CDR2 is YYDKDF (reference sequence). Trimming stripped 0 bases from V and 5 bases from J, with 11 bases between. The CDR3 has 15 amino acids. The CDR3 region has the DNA TGTGCCACCAGCAGAGATCTGGCAGGACATCAGCCCCAGCATTTT. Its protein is CATSRDLAGHQPQHF.

The CDR3 reads CASSSYISEAFF. The DNA of the CDR3 is TGTGCCAGCAGCTCCTATATCTCTGAAGCTTTCTTT. This chain joins TRBV7-2 and TRBJ1-1, with D unclear. Germline CDR1 reads SGHTA; CDR2 reads FQGNSA. The CDR3 consists of 12 residues. Trimming cost V 4 bases and J 6 bases, with 9 bases left between them. Supplemented by reference TRBV7-2 and TRBJ1-1, the full variable domain reads GAGVSQSPSNKVTEKGKDVELRCDPISGHTALYWYRQSLGQGLEFLIYFQGNSAPDKSGLPSDRFSAERTGGSVSTLTIQRTQQEDSAVYLCASSSYISEAFFGQGTRLTVV.

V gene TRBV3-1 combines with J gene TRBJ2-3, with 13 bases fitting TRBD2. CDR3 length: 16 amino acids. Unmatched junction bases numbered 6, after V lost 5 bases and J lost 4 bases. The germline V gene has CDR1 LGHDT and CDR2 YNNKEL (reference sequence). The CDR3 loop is CASSDGLAGVPDTQYF. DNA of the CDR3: TGTGCCAGCAGCGATGGACTAGCGGGAGTTCCAGATACGCAGTATTTT.

The CDR3 sequence is CASSSGGGAQGAQYF. Here the CDR3 DNA reads TGTGCCAGCAGCTCTGGCGGGGGGGCCCAAGGGGCCCAGTACTTC. The V call is TRBV28, the J call TRBJ2-5, with 9 bases that match TRBD2. CDR3 length: 15 amino acids. The germline V gene encodes CDR1 MDHEN and CDR2 SYDVKM. V dropped 6 bases and J dropped 9; count of bases not matched to a gene: 14.

CDR3 region: CASSFGGRPYEQYF. CDR3 nucleotides: TGTGCCAGCAGCTTTGGGGGGAGGCCCTACGAGCAGTACTTC. The V and J genes are TRBV5-6 and TRBJ2-7, with TRBD2 as a possible D gene (6 bases). The CDR3 extends over 14 amino acids. The germline V and J ends were trimmed by 2 bases and 2 bases, with 11 bases remaining between them. Per germline, CDR1 SGHDT and CDR2 YYEEEE. Combining the CDR3 with reference TRBV5-6 and TRBJ2-7 gives the whole variable domain DAGVTQSPTHLIKTRGQQVTLRCSPKSGHDTVSWYQQALGQGPQFIFQYYEEEERQRGNFPDRFSGHQFPNYSSELNVNALLLGDSALYLCASSFGGRPYEQYFGPGTRLTVT.

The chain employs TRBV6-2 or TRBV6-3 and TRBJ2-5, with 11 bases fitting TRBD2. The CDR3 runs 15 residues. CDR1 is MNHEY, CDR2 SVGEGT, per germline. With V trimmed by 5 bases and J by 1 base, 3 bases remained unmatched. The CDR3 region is CASSRTSGFQETQYF. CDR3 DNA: TGTGCCAGCAGTCGGACTAGCGGGTTCCAAGAGACCCAGTACTTC.

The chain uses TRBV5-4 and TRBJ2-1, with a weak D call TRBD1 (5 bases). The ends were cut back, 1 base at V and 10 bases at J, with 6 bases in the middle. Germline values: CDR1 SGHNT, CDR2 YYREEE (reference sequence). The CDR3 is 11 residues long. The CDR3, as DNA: TGTGCCAGCAGCTTGAACAGGGAGCAGTTCTTC. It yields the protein CASSLNREQFF. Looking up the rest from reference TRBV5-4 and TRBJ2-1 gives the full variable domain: ETGVTQSPTHLIKTRGQQVTLRCSSQSGHNTVSWYQQALGQGPQFIFQYYREEENGRGNFPPRFSGLQFPNYSSELNVNALELDDSALYLCASSLNREQFFGPGTRLTVL.

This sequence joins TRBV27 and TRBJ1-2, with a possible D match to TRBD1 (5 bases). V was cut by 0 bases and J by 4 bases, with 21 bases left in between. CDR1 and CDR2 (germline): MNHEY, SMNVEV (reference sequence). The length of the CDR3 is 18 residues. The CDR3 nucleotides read TGTGCCAGCAGTTTATCGATGGGGCCGCGACTGAGTTTCTATGGCTACACCTTC. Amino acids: CASSLSMGPRLSFYGYTF.

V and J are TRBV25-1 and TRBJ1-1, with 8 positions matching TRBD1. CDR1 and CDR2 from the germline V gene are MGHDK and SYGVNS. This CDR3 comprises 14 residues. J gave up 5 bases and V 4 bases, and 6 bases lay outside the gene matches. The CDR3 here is CASSGAQGATEAFF. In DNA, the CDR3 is TGTGCCAGCAGTGGGGCTCAGGGGGCTACTGAAGCTTTCTTT.

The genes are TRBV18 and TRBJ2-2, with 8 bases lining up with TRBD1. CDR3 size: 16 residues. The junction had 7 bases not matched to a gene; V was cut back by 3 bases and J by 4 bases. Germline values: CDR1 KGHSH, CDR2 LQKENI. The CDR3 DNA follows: TGTGCCAGCTCACCCGTAGACAGGGGATTCACCGGGGAGCTGTTTTTT. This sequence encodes CASSPVDRGFTGELFF.

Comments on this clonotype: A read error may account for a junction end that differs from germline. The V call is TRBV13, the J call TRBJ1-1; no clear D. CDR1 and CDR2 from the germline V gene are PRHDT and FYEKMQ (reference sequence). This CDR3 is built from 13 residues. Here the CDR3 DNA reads TGTGCCAGCAGCTTCAAGAGAGACCTAGAAGTTTTCTTT. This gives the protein CASSFKRDLEVFF.

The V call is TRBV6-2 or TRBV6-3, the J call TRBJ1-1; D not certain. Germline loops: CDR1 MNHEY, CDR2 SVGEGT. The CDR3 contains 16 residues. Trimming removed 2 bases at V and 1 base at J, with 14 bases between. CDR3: CASSYLRKGTNTEAFF. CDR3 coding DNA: TGTGCCAGCAGTTACCTCAGAAAGGGAACGAACACTGAAGCTTTCTTT.

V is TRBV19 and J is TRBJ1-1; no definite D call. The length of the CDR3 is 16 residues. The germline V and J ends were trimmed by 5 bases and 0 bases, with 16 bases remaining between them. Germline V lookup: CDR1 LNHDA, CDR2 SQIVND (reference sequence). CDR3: CASSVTDIYMNTEAFF. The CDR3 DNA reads TGTGCCAGTAGTGTCACAGATATCTACATGAACACTGAAGCTTTCTTT. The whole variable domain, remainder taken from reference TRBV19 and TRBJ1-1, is DGGITQSPKYLFRKEGQNVTLSCEQNLNHDAMYWYRQDPGQGLRLIYYSQIVNDFQKGDIAEGYSVSREKKESFPLTVTSAQKNPTAFYLCASSVTDIYMNTEAFFGQGTRLTVV.

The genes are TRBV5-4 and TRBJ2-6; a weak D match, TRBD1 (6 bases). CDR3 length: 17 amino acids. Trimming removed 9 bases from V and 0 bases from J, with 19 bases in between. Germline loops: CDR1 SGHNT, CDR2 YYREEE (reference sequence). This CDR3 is CATSWGLPPSGANVLTF. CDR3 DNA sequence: TGTGCCACCTCGTGGGGGCTTCCCCCCTCTGGGGCCAACGTCCTGACTTTC.

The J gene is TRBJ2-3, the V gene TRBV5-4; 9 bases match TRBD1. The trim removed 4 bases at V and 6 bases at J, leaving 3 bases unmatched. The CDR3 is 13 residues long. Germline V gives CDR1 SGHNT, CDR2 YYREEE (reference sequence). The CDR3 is CASSPGTGDTQYF. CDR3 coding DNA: TGTGCCAGCAGCCCGGGGACAGGGGATACGCAGTATTTT.

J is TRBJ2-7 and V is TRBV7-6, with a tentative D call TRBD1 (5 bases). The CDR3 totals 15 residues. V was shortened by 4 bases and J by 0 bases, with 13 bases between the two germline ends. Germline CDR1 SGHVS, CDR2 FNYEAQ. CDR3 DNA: TGTGCCAGCAGCTCTTATACAGGCCACTCCTACGAGCAGTACTTC. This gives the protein CASSSYTGHSYEQYF. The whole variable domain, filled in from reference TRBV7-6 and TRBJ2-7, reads GAGVSQSPRYKVTKRGQDVALRCDPISGHVSLYWYRQALGQGPEFLTYFNYEAQQDKSGLPNDRFSAERPEGSISTLTIQRTEQRDSAMYRCASSSYTGHSYEQYFGPGTRLTVT.

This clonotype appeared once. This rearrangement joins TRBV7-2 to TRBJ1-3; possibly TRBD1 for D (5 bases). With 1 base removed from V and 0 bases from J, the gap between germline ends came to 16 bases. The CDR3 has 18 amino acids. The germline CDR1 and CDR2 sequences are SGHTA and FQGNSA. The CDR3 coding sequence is TGTGCCAGCAGCTTAGTCGGCAGGGCCACTATCTCTGGAAACACCATATATTTT. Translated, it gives CASSLVGRATISGNTIYF.

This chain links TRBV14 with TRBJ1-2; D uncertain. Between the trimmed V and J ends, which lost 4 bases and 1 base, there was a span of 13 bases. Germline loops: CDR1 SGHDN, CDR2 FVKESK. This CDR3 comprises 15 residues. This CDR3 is CASSPYGSDNYGYTF. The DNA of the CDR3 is TGTGCCAGCAGCCCCTACGGATCCGATAACTATGGCTACACCTTC.

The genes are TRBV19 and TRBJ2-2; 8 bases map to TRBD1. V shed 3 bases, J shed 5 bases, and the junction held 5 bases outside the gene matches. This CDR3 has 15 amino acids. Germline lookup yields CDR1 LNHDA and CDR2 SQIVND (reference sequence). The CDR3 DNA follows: TGTGCCAGTAGTATCCGGCAGGGGGCGACCGGGGAGCTGTTTTTT. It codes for CASSIRQGATGELFF.

CDR3 sequence reads: CASSFRGRLAGDSADTQYF. CDR3 nucleotide sequence: TGTGCCAGCAGTTTTAGGGGTAGGCTAGCGGGAGACAGCGCAGATACGCAGTATTTT. This chain uses TRBV27 with TRBJ2-3; TRBD2 agrees at 10 bases. Germline V gives CDR1 MNHEY, CDR2 SMNVEV (reference sequence). V shed 3 bases and J 4 bases; nucleotides not matched to a gene: 16. CDR3 length: 19 amino acids.

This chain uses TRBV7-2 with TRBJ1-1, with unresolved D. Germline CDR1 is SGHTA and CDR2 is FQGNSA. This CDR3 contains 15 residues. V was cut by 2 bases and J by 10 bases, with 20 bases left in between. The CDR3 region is CASSLRTGSGRRAFF. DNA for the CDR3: TGTGCCAGCAGCTTACGGACTGGGAGCGGTCGACGAGCTTTCTTT.

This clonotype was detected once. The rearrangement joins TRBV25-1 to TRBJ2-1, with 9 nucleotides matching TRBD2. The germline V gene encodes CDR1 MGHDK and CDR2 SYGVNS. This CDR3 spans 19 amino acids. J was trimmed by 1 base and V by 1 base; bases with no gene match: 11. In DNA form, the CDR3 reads TGTGCCAGCAGTGAATTCTGGGCTAGCGGGAAGGCGTCCTACAATGAGCAGTTCTTC. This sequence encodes CASSEFWASGKASYNEQFF.

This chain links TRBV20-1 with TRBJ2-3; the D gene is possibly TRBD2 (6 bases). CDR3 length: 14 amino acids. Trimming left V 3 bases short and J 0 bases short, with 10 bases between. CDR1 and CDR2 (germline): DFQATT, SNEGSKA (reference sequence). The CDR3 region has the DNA TGCAGTGCTAGTCCTAGCGCAAGCACAGATACGCAGTATTTT. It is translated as CSASPSASTDTQYF.

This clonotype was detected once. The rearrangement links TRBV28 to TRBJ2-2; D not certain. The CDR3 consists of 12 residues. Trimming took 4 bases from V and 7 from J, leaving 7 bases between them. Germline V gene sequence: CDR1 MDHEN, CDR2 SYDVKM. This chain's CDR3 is CASSSVIGELFF. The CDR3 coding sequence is TGTGCCAGCAGTTCTGTTATCGGGGAGCTGTTTTTT.